What follows are 20 T cell receptor beta chains derived from one specimen sequenced in a study of cytomegalovirus exposure and HLA in healthy donors. Amplification used 60 Vbeta primers and 13 Jbeta primers. Only in-frame clones appear in the TCRdb table, and some are missing; sequencing was by immunoSEQ multiplex PCR. Of some 130,000 clones in the sample, around three fifths were seen once. What was sequenced was PBMCs. These receptors were taken from a middle-aged woman in good health and CMV-seronegative.

The rearrangement joins TRBV27 to TRBJ2-1, with TRBD2 matching over 12 bases. Germline CDR1 and CDR2: MNHEY and SMNVEV (reference sequence). The CDR3 runs to 17 residues. J was trimmed by 11 bases and V by 1 base; bases with no gene match: 12. CDR3 in amino acids: CASSLLGGGTSGPKQFF. CDR3 bases: TGTGCCAGCAGTTTATTAGGGGGTGGGACTAGCGGGCCCAAGCAGTTCTTC.

The J gene is TRBJ1-1, the V gene TRBV28, with 8 bases matching TRBD1. The CDR3 loop spans 14 amino acids. Germline V gene lookup returns CDR1 MDHEN and CDR2 SYDVKM. V lost 4 bases to trimming and J lost 6 bases; unmatched junction nucleotides: 7. The CDR3 is CASSSRGRKPEAFF. The CDR3 region has the DNA TGTGCCAGCAGTTCCAGGGGGCGGAAACCTGAAGCTTTCTTT.

CDR3 in amino acids: CASSQEEGFTDTQYF. In DNA form, the CDR3 reads TGTGCCAGCAGCCAAGAAGAGGGCTTCACAGATACGCAGTATTTT. The V gene is TRBV4-2, the J gene TRBJ2-3; weak D call: TRBD2 (5 bases). CDR3 length equals 15 residues. V was cut by 0 bases and J by 2 bases, with 9 bases left in between. Per the germline V gene, CDR1 is LGHNA and CDR2 is YNFKEQ.

The chain uses TRBV9 and TRBJ1-1; 11 nucleotides agree with TRBD1. This CDR3 is 13 amino acids long. Germline V gene data show CDR1 as SGDLS and CDR2 as YYNGEE. Trimming removed 4 bases from V and 12 bases from J; junction bases left unmatched: 8. The CDR3 region is CASSPRDRGGTFF. In DNA form, the CDR3 reads TGTGCCAGCAGCCCGCGGGACAGGGGGGGGACTTTCTTT.

This clone has just a few counts. V gene TRBV30 combines with J gene TRBJ1-1; TRBD1 matches at 8 bases. J was trimmed by 0 bases and V by 2 bases; bases with no gene match: 14. The CDR3 is 18 amino acids. In germline, CDR1 is GTSNPN, CDR2 SVGIG (reference sequence). The CDR3 spells CAWSRARTGWLMNTEAFF. The CDR3 region has the DNA TGTGCCTGGAGTAGGGCCCGGACAGGGTGGTTAATGAACACTGAAGCTTTCTTT.

This chain joins TRBV9 and TRBJ1-2; D is undetermined. The CDR3 sequence is 13 residues long. V was shortened by 0 bases and J by 3 bases, with 6 bases between the two germline ends. The germline V gene encodes CDR1 SGDLS and CDR2 YYNGEE. DNA of the CDR3: TGTGCCAGCAGCGTAGAATCAGACTATGGCTACACCTTC. As protein: CASSVESDYGYTF.

The chain links TRBV19 to TRBJ2-1; TRBD2 agrees at 12 bases. CDR1 and CDR2 from the germline V gene are LNHDA and SQIVND (reference sequence). CDR3 length equals 14 residues. After removal of 5 bases from V and 9 bases from J, the junction contained 5 bases not matched to a gene. CDR3 sequence (DNA): TGTGCCAGTAGTGACCTAGCGGGGGGGCGTGAGCAGTTCTTC. It encodes CASSDLAGGREQFF.

This clone was seen only once. The rearrangement uses TRBV5-4 and TRBJ2-7, with a possible D match to TRBD2 (7 bases). CDR1 and CDR2 from the germline V gene are SGHNT and YYREEE (reference sequence). This CDR3 is 16 amino acids long. V gave up 4 bases and J gave up 3 bases, with 20 bases separating them. The CDR3 nucleotides read TGTGCCAGCAGCCCCGCTGGGGGGGCGGGAATCTACGAGCAGTACTTC. Protein: CASSPAGGAGIYEQYF. Variable domain in full (rest from reference TRBV5-4 and TRBJ2-7): ETGVTQSPTHLIKTRGQQVTLRCSSQSGHNTVSWYQQALGQGPQFIFQYYREEENGRGNFPPRFSGLQFPNYSSELNVNALELDDSALYLCASSPAGGAGIYEQYFGPGTRLTVT.

The genes are TRBV5-1 and TRBJ2-2; perhaps TRBD2 as D (6 bases). The V gene lost 0 bases and the J gene lost 1 base, with 13 bases spanning the gap. This CDR3 comprises 17 residues. The germline gives CDR1 SGHRS, CDR2 YFSETQ. The CDR3 spells CASSLDVGRKNTGELFF. CDR3 in DNA: TGCGCCAGCAGCTTGGATGTAGGGAGGAAGAACACCGGGGAGCTGTTTTTT.

For this clone: Within the sample, other DNA sequences also encode this same CDR3. The genes are TRBV7-3 and TRBJ2-5; D ambiguous. This CDR3 is 13 amino acids long. Per the germline V gene, CDR1 is SGHTA and CDR2 is FQGTGA. V lost 4 bases and J lost 1, with 7 bases in between. CDR3 sequence reads: CASSSTGQETQYF. CDR3 sequence (DNA): TGTGCCAGCAGCTCCACCGGCCAAGAGACCCAGTACTTC.

This sequence joins TRBV27 and TRBJ1-5; D remains ambiguous. Between the trimmed V and J ends, which lost 6 bases and 0 bases, there was a span of 12 bases. CDR1 and CDR2 (germline): MNHEY, SMNVEV (reference sequence). This CDR3 is built from 15 residues. The CDR3 nucleotides read TGTGCCAGCAGCACTTTCCGTTATAGCAATCAGCCCCAGCATTTT. Translating gives CASSTFRYSNQPQHF.

This chain joins TRBV7-9 and TRBJ1-5, with 11 bases matching TRBD1. This CDR3 has 16 residues. J gave up 5 bases and V 4 bases, and 7 bases lay outside the gene matches. In germline, CDR1 is SEHNR, CDR2 FQNEAQ (reference sequence). The CDR3 DNA is TGTGCCAGCAGCTACACCCCGGGACAGGGGGATCAGCCCCAGCATTTT. Its protein product is CASSYTPGQGDQPQHF.

V usage is TRBV9 and J usage is TRBJ2-7; possibly TRBD2 for D (6 bases). V shed 3 bases and J shed 2 bases, with 15 bases lying between them. CDR1 and CDR2 (germline): SGDLS, YYNGEE. This CDR3 is 15 amino acids long. The CDR3 spells CASSAGNGLTYEQYF. In DNA form, the CDR3 reads TGTGCCAGCAGCGCAGGTAACGGACTAACCTACGAGCAGTACTTC.

The chain carries TRBV4-1 and TRBJ1-1, with D uncertain. V lost 0 bases and J lost 3, with 20 bases in between. The CDR3 has 18 residues. Germline CDR1 is MGHRA and CDR2 is YSYEKL. The CDR3 nucleotides read TGCGCCAGCAGCCAAGATCGAGCAGTTCCACAGTCGGACACTGAAGCTTTCTTT. Its protein is CASSQDRAVPQSDTEAFF.

This clone was recorded once. J is TRBJ2-7 and V is TRBV6-5; TRBD1 aligns across 8 bases. V was clipped by 8 bases and J by 2 bases; unmatched bases: 8. Germline lookup yields CDR1 MNHEY and CDR2 SVGAGI. The CDR3 sequence is 14 residues long. CDR3 sequence (DNA): TGTGCCAGCCATTACAGGGGGTCGGCCTACGAGCAGTACTTC. Residues: CASHYRGSAYEQYF.

This clone was counted between two and nine times. This chain uses TRBV6-6 with TRBJ1-5; D not certain. CDR1 and CDR2 (germline): MNHNY, SVGAGI (reference sequence). The length of the CDR3 is 13 residues. Trimming cost V 6 bases and J 9 bases, with 15 bases left between them. The CDR3 DNA reads TGTGCCAGCAGGCTTCAGGTGGAGGGGCCCCAGCATTTT. Encoded protein: CASRLQVEGPQHF.

V and J are TRBV29-1 and TRBJ1-5; possibly TRBD1 for D (6 bases). Trimming shortened V by 6 bases and J by 4 bases, and 16 bases separated the two germline ends. Germline V gene sequence: CDR1 SQVTM, CDR2 ANQGSEA. CDR3 length: 14 amino acids. In DNA, the CDR3 is TGCAGCGTGGGGGGGCCGGGGCTGAATCAGCCCCAGCATTTT. Translating gives CSVGGPGLNQPQHF.

This clone was observed a few times. This sequence joins TRBV19 and TRBJ2-5; 10 nucleotides line up with TRBD1. Germline trimming cut 3 bases from V and 5 bases from J; bases unmatched to any gene: 6. The CDR3 runs to 15 residues. Germline V gene data show CDR1 as LNHDA and CDR2 as SQIVND (reference sequence). CDR3 nucleotides: TGTGCCAGTAGTATCGGACAGGGGGGGCGGGAGACCCAGTACTTC. Translation: CASSIGQGGRETQYF.

V gene TRBV4-2 combines with J gene TRBJ1-1, with D maybe TRBD1 (5 bases). V lost 4 bases, J lost 4 bases, and 28 bases lay in between. In germline, CDR1 is LGHNA, CDR2 YNFKEQ. The CDR3 length is 19 residues. CDR3 nucleotides: TGTGCCAGCAGCCCCTCACTTAGGGGTGCAGGCGGTAGGGGCACTGAAGCTTTCTTT. This gives the protein CASSPSLRGAGGRGTEAFF.

V is TRBV11-2 and J is TRBJ2-5, with 7 bases fitting TRBD2. The CDR3 has 15 amino acids. Germline CDR1 SGHAT, CDR2 FQNNGV. V shed 2 bases and J 2 bases; nucleotides not matched to a gene: 5. CDR3 sequence: CASSLMRGIQETQYF. The CDR3 bases are TGTGCCAGCAGCTTAATGCGGGGGATTCAAGAGACCCAGTACTTC. Filled out from reference TRBV11-2 and TRBJ2-5, the complete variable domain reads EAGVAQSPRYKIIEKRQSVAFWCNPISGHATLYWYQQILGQGPKLLIQFQNNGVVDDSQLPKDRFSAERLKGVDSTLKIQPAKLEDSAVYLCASSLMRGIQETQYFGPGTRLLVL.